This passage covers 21 T cell receptor beta chains from one sample sequenced in a study of blood T cell repertoires in COVID-19 (dated by TCRdb to about 2020). Library preparation employed the immunoSEQ multiplex PCR assay. The table was pulled from immuneACCESS by TCRdb, which kept in-frame rearrangements only. Such tables lose some clones; where checked, under half of the loss comes from unresolved V genes, and the rest has no known cause. The sample contains approximately 480,000 clones, roughly 87% of them found a single time. The ten largest clones represent around 0.64% of the sample. Sequences were obtained from PBMCs or T cells enriched from blood (not recorded which). The origin of the receptors is a woman aged 18-35 years who had recovered from COVID-19.

Notes on this clone: This same CDR3 is encoded by further DNA sequences in the sample. The genes are TRBV30 and TRBJ2-7; perhaps TRBD1 as D (5 bases). This CDR3 is built from 14 residues. Germline V gene data show CDR1 as GTSNPN and CDR2 as SVGIG (reference sequence). The germline V and J ends were trimmed by 5 bases and 0 bases, with 14 bases remaining between them. Written as DNA, the CDR3 is TGTGCCTGGGGCCACCAAGACAGCTCCTACGAGCAGTACTTC. Translating it yields CAWGHQDSSYEQYF.

The genes are TRBV5-1 and TRBJ1-2; the D is unclear. Trimming took off 4 bases at V and 2 bases at J, with 12 bases between the two ends. There are 14 residues in the CDR3. Germline V lookup: CDR1 SGHRS, CDR2 YFSETQ. The CDR3 bases are TGCGCCAGCAGCGAGGGTGGCGGGAACTATGGCTACACCTTC. Translating gives CASSEGGGNYGYTF.

V gene TRBV29-1 combines with J gene TRBJ2-7; D remains unclear. Germline V lookup: CDR1 SQVTM, CDR2 ANQGSEA. This CDR3 region has 13 residues. Trimming removed 4 bases from V and 5 bases from J, with 15 bases in between. CDR3 nucleotide sequence: TGCAGCGTTGGCCGAGGTTTGAGAAACGAGCAGTACTTC. Its translation: CSVGRGLRNEQYF.

The DNA of the CDR3 is TGTGCCAGCAGCCAATTTCGGGGGTTTACTGAAGCTTTCTTT. Its translation is CASSQFRGFTEAFF. V is TRBV16 and J is TRBJ1-1, with TRBD1 as a possible D gene (5 bases). The CDR3 contains 14 residues. Between the trimmed V and J ends, which lost 1 base and 5 bases, there was a span of 11 bases. Germline loops: CDR1 KGHSY, CDR2 FQNENV.

CDR3 loop: CASSLVAGANTGELFF. The CDR3 DNA is TGTGCCAGCAGTTTGGTCGCAGGGGCAAACACCGGGGAGCTGTTTTTT. V is TRBV28 and J is TRBJ2-2; perhaps TRBD1 as D (6 bases). The germline V gene has CDR1 MDHEN and CDR2 SYDVKM. This CDR3 has 16 residues. Trimming shortened V by 3 bases and J by 2 bases, and 13 bases separated the two germline ends.

The CDR3 reads CASGPQGSYGYTF. The CDR3 bases are TGTGCCAGCGGACCACAGGGTAGCTATGGCTACACCTTC. V is TRBV12-3 or TRBV12-4 and J is TRBJ1-2; maybe TRBD1 (6 bases). This CDR3 has 13 amino acids. V was clipped by 8 bases and J by 4 bases, with 14 bases between them.

The chain uses TRBV7-6 and TRBJ2-1; D might be TRBD1 (6 bases). The CDR3 spans 16 residues. In germline, CDR1 is SGHVS, CDR2 FNYEAQ. Trimming stripped 0 bases from V and 2 bases from J, with 11 bases between. The CDR3 DNA follows: TGTGCCAGCAGCTTAGCGTACAGGGTCCCCTACAATGAGCAGTTCTTC. Translating gives CASSLAYRVPYNEQFF.

This chain uses TRBV6-5 with TRBJ2-7; TRBD2 matches at 8 bases. Germline-derived CDR1 and CDR2 are MNHEY and SVGAGI. The trim removed 7 bases at V and 11 bases at J, leaving 10 bases unmatched. This CDR3 has 12 amino acids. For the CDR3, the DNA is TGTGCCAGCACCCTCTCGGGGGGGAAGGAGTACTTC. Translation: CASTLSGGKEYF.

Details on this clone: Other DNA sequences from this sample encode an identical CDR3 as well. This sequence joins TRBV20-1 and TRBJ1-2, with 9 nucleotides matching TRBD1. The CDR3 extends over 13 amino acids. The germline gives CDR1 DFQATT, CDR2 SNEGSKA (reference sequence). Trimming removed 3 bases from V and 3 bases from J; junction bases left unmatched: 2. The CDR3 nucleotides read TGCAGTGCTAGTAGGACAGGGGACTATGGCTACACCTTC. This codes for CSASRTGDYGYTF.

This chain connects TRBV25-1 to TRBJ2-7, with 11 bases matching TRBD1. Germline assignment: CDR1 MGHDK and CDR2 SYGVNS. This CDR3 is built from 15 residues. Losses at the gene ends were 3 bases for V and 3 bases for J; bases not matched to a gene: 4. Here the CDR3 DNA reads TGTGCCAGCAGTGATCAAGGGACAGGGGGCTACGAGCAGTACTTC. Protein: CASSDQGTGGYEQYF.

This rearrangement joins TRBV6-6 to TRBJ1-1, with TRBD1 matching over 9 bases. The germline gives CDR1 MNHNY, CDR2 SVGAGI (reference sequence). The CDR3 covers 16 residues. The junction had 10 bases not matched to a gene; V was cut back by 5 bases and J by 3 bases. The CDR3 DNA reads as TGTGCCAGCAGTCGGGGACAGGGTTACTTTTACACTGAAGCTTTCTTT. This gives the protein CASSRGQGYFYTEAFF.

V is TRBV7-2 and J is TRBJ2-7; 8 positions match TRBD2. V lost 2 bases and J lost 7; bases outside the gene matches: 4. The CDR3 consists of 13 residues. Germline CDR1 reads SGHTA; CDR2 reads FQGNSA. In DNA, the CDR3 is TGTGCCAGCAGCTTACGGGGGGGGAGTGAGCAGTACTTC. It is translated as CASSLRGGSEQYF. Based on the CDR3 plus reference TRBV7-2 and TRBJ2-7, the full variable domain is GAGVSQSPSNKVTEKGKDVELRCDPISGHTALYWYRQSLGQGLEFLIYFQGNSAPDKSGLPSDRFSAERTGGSVSTLTIQRTQQEDSAVYLCASSLRGGSEQYFGPGTRLTVT.

V and J are TRBV4-2 and TRBJ2-1; 8 nucleotides agree with TRBD2. Germline V gene data show CDR1 as LGHNA and CDR2 as YNFKEQ. The CDR3 consists of 18 residues. V shed 1 base and J 7 bases; nucleotides not matched to a gene: 15. CDR3 loop: CASSQGGPGRGGQNEQFF. The CDR3 bases are TGTGCCAGCAGCCAAGGAGGGCCCGGGAGGGGGGGCCAGAATGAGCAGTTCTTC.

The genes are TRBV15 and TRBJ1-1; unclear D gene. The CDR3 consists of 13 residues. The germline CDR1 and CDR2 sequences are LNHNV and YYDKDF (reference sequence). The V end lost 0 bases, the J end lost 1 base, and 3 bases lay between the germline ends. The CDR3 sequence is CATSRDQNTEAFF. CDR3 nucleotides: TGTGCCACCAGCAGAGATCAGAACACTGAAGCTTTCTTT.

CDR3 DNA sequence: TGCGCCAGCAGCTTGGGGCAGAATAATTCACCCCTCCACTTT. This codes for CASSLGQNNSPLHF. The chain recombines TRBV5-1 with TRBJ1-6; no definite D call. With 0 bases removed from V and 5 bases from J, the gap between germline ends came to 6 bases. Germline V gene lookup returns CDR1 SGHRS and CDR2 YFSETQ. This CDR3 comprises 14 residues.

This clone has a handful of counts. This sequence joins TRBV19 and TRBJ1-6; D gene ambiguous. This CDR3 spans 16 amino acids. Looked up from germline, CDR1 is LNHDA and CDR2 is SQIVND (reference sequence). V lost 2 bases to trimming and J lost 10 bases, with 18 bases between them. CDR3 residues: CASSISSPDKRSPLHF. DNA of the CDR3: TGTGCCAGTAGTATAAGCTCCCCCGACAAGCGGTCACCCCTCCACTTT. Full variable domain (rest looked up from reference TRBV19 and TRBJ1-6): DGGITQSPKYLFRKEGQNVTLSCEQNLNHDAMYWYRQDPGQGLRLIYYSQIVNDFQKGDIAEGYSVSREKKESFPLTVTSAQKNPTAFYLCASSISSPDKRSPLHFGNGTRLTVT.

The chain carries TRBV19 and TRBJ1-1; 12 bases fit TRBD1. This CDR3 has 19 residues. J gave up 4 bases and V 5 bases, and 17 bases lay outside the gene matches. CDR1 is LNHDA and CDR2 is SQIVND in the germline V gene (reference sequence). CDR3 residues: CASSPIFGTGGAAGTEAFF. CDR3 nucleotide sequence: TGTGCCAGTAGTCCAATCTTCGGGACAGGGGGCGCGGCGGGCACTGAAGCTTTCTTT.

The rearrangement joins TRBV5-4 to TRBJ2-5, with D perhaps matching TRBD2 (6 bases). This CDR3 has 15 amino acids. Germline V lookup: CDR1 SGHNT, CDR2 YYREEE (reference sequence). The V end lost 4 bases, the J end lost 4 bases, and 17 bases lay between the germline ends. Written as DNA, the CDR3 is TGTGCCAGCAGCGCGGCTGTGGGGGGAGGAGAGACCCAGTACTTC. Protein: CASSAAVGGGETQYF.

The chain employs TRBV3-1 (or the pseudogene TRBV3-2) and TRBJ1-4, with TRBD1 identical over 7 bases. Germline assignment: CDR1 LGHDT and CDR2 YNNKEL (reference sequence). V was pared by 0 bases and J by 8 bases, with 9 bases of the junction left unmatched. The CDR3 extends over 16 amino acids. The CDR3 spells CASSQDRGQGGEKLFF. Here the CDR3 DNA reads TGTGCCAGCAGCCAAGATAGAGGCCAGGGGGGAGAAAAACTGTTTTTT.

V is TRBV19 and J is TRBJ1-3, with no clear D. V was clipped by 0 bases and J by 0 bases, with 6 bases between them. The length of the CDR3 is 15 residues. Germline V CDR1 and CDR2: LNHDA, SQIVND (reference sequence). In DNA form, the CDR3 reads TGTGCCAGTAGTATAGAAGCCTACTCTGGAAACACCATATATTTT. Translating gives CASSIEAYSGNTIYF.

The V and J genes are TRBV18 and TRBJ2-5; possible D gene TRBD1, 5 bases. V was clipped by 4 bases and J by 5 bases, with 14 bases between them. Germline assignment: CDR1 KGHSH and CDR2 LQKENI. This CDR3 has 14 amino acids. For the CDR3, the DNA is TGTGCCAGCTCACGAGGTGGGGCCGGGGAGACCCAGTACTTC. As protein: CASSRGGAGETQYF.